This is a list of T cell receptor beta chains from one sample in a study of cytomegalovirus exposure and HLA in healthy donors. Clones were read by immunoSEQ multiplex PCR, and TCRdb kept only the in-frame ones, dropping some. This table has 120,000 to 150,000 clones, over 75% appearing once. The sequencing input was PBMCs. These receptors were taken from a man aged 30-40 years in good health and CMV-seronegative. The CDR3 runs from the conserved cysteine through the conserved F or W. A D gene is named only where the DNA matches it firmly. Only part of the rows carry a size: once, few, many, or a class if the clone is expanded.

v_gene,abundance,d_gene,j_gene,CDR3aa,CDR3nt
TRBV10-1,NA,NA,TRBJ2-7,CASRGGSGTPTYEQYF,TGCGCCAGCCGCGGTGGGTCCGGAACGCCGACCTACGAGCAGTACTTC
TRBV5-1,NA,NA,TRBJ2-5,CASSPQTRVETQYF,TGCGCCAGCAGCCCTCAAACTAGGGTTGAGACCCAGTACTTC
TRBV2,NA,NA,TRBJ2-1,CASSLSSSYNEQFF,TGTGCCAGCAGTCTCTCCAGCTCCTACAATGAGCAGTTCTTC
TRBV7-2,NA,TRBD1,TRBJ1-4,CASSSSAKGTVWEKLFF,TGTGCCAGCAGCTCTAGCGCCAAAGGGACAGTATGGGAAAAACTGTTTTTT
TRBV4-1,NA,NA,TRBJ2-2,CASSQVEGAGELFF,TGCGCCAGCAGCCAAGTCGAGGGAGCCGGGGAGCTGTTTTTT
TRBV4-2,NA,NA,TRBJ1-1,CASSQEGGTEAFF,TGTGCCAGCAGCCAAGAGGGGGGCACTGAAGCTTTCTTT
TRBV28,NA,NA,TRBJ1-1,CASRGDTTEAFF,TGTGCCAGCAGGGGGGACACCACTGAAGCTTTCTTT
TRBV4-1,many,TRBD1,TRBJ1-4,CASSQTGQVQRKEKLFF,TGCGCCAGCAGCCAAACCGGACAGGTTCAAAGGAAGGAAAAACTGTTTTTT
TRBV10-3,NA,NA,TRBJ2-2,CAIWTRDTGELFF,TGTGCCATCTGGACGCGGGACACCGGGGAGCTGTTTTTT
TRBV2,NA,TRBD2,TRBJ2-1,CATAPLAAKYNEQFF,TGTGCCACCGCCCCGCTAGCGGCGAAATACAATGAGCAGTTCTTC
TRBV30,few,NA,TRBJ2-7,CAWRTGYEQYF,TGTGCCTGGAGGACAGGCTACGAGCAGTACTTC
TRBV19,NA,TRBD2,TRBJ2-2,CASSKGGTGELFF,TGTGCCAGTAGTAAGGGAGGGACCGGGGAGCTGTTTTTT
TRBV15,few,NA,TRBJ1-2,CATSSGSNYGYPF,TGTGCCACCAGCAGTGGGAGCAACTATGGCTACCCCTTC
TRBV10-3,once,TRBD1,TRBJ1-2,CAISQGDYGYTF,TGTGCCATCTCACAGGGGGACTATGGCTACACCTTC
TRBV19,once,TRBD1,TRBJ1-1,CASSINGDRVTEAFF,TGTGCCAGTAGTATAAATGGGGACAGGGTGACTGAAGCTTTCTTT
TRBV7-8,NA,NA,TRBJ1-6,CASSLGSSYNSPLHF,TGTGCCAGCAGCTTAGGTAGCTCCTATAATTCACCCCTCCACTTT
TRBV6-1,NA,NA,TRBJ1-5,CASSEGRYSNQPQHF,TGTGCCAGCAGTGAGGGCAGGTATAGCAATCAGCCCCAGCATTTT
TRBV28,NA,NA,TRBJ1-5,CASSLLEFNQPQHF,TGTGCCAGCAGTTTATTGGAGTTCAATCAGCCCCAGCATTTT
TRBV11-2,NA,NA,TRBJ1-1,CASSSPRGGNTEAFF,TGTGCCAGCAGCTCCCCCAGGGGCGGTAACACTGAAGCTTTCTTT
TRBV5-1,NA,NA,TRBJ1-1,CASSLGLDNTEAFF,TGCGCCAGCAGCTTGGGACTAGACAACACTGAAGCTTTCTTT
TRBV7-2,NA,NA,TRBJ2-2,CASSSARDWTGELFF,TGTGCCAGCAGCTCAGCACGGGATTGGACCGGGGAGCTGTTTTTT
TRBV6-5,few,TRBD2,TRBJ2-2,CASSFGLANTGELFF,TGTGCCAGCAGTTTCGGACTAGCGAACACCGGGGAGCTGTTTTTT
TRBV6-6,NA,TRBD1,TRBJ2-1,CASSPTGVNEQFF,TGTGCCAGCAGCCCAACAGGGGTCAATGAGCAGTTCTTC
TRBV6-5,NA,NA,TRBJ2-1,CASSDRPRDEQFF,TGTGCCAGCAGTGACCGGCCACGGGATGAGCAGTTCTTC
TRBV6-6,NA,NA,TRBJ2-7,CASSYSSFYEQYF,TGTGCCAGCAGTTACTCGAGTTTCTACGAGCAGTACTTC
TRBV18,NA,NA,TRBJ2-7,CASSPTPSPLRYEQYF,TGTGCCAGCTCACCGACTCCCTCCCCCCTTCGTTATGAGCAGTACTTC
TRBV5-4,NA,TRBD2,TRBJ2-5,CASSLVGTTETQYF,TGTGCCAGCAGCTTGGTGGGGACTACGGAGACCCAGTACTTC
TRBV27,NA,TRBD1,TRBJ1-5,CASRKDRNSNQPQHF,TGTGCCAGCAGGAAGGACAGGAATAGCAATCAGCCCCAGCATTTT
TRBV29-1,NA,NA,TRBJ1-3,CSVREGPLSGNTIYF,TGCAGCGTTAGGGAGGGGCCCCTCTCTGGAAACACCATATATTTT
TRBV9,NA,TRBD1,TRBJ2-1,CASSVVGTGGWDEQFF,TGTGCCAGCAGCGTAGTTGGGACAGGGGGTTGGGATGAGCAGTTCTTC
TRBV5-1,NA,NA,TRBJ2-7,CASSLTAPEQYF,TGCGCCAGCAGCTTGACAGCCCCCGAGCAGTACTTC
TRBV14,few,TRBD1,TRBJ1-6,CASSPAGTVYNSPLHF,TGTGCCAGCAGCCCCGCCGGGACAGTCTATAATTCACCCCTCCACTTT
TRBV27,NA,TRBD2,TRBJ2-1,CASSLRGGVVIGEQFF,TGTGCCAGCAGTTTACGCGGGGGAGTGGTCATTGGTGAGCAGTTCTTC
TRBV15,NA,NA,TRBJ1-1,CATSRGAKAFF,TGTGCCACCAGCAGGGGGGCAAAAGCTTTCTTT
TRBV10-3,NA,NA,TRBJ2-3,CAIRPSGSSTDTQYF,TGTGCCATCAGGCCGAGCGGTAGCTCCACAGATACGCAGTATTTT
TRBV4-2,NA,TRBD1,TRBJ2-7,CASSQDHPGGYEQYF,TGTGCCAGCAGCCAAGATCACCCAGGGGGCTACGAGCAGTACTTC
TRBV6-5,NA,TRBD1,TRBJ2-7,CASSYSRTGGAYEQYF,TGTGCCAGCAGTTACAGTCGGACAGGGGGTGCCTACGAGCAGTACTTC
TRBV5-1,NA,NA,TRBJ2-5,CASSLGGREETQYF,TGCGCCAGCAGCTTGGGGGGCAGGGAAGAGACCCAGTACTTC
TRBV5-1,NA,NA,TRBJ1-2,CASSLEAGRGYGYTF,TGCGCCAGCAGCCTCGAGGCGGGGAGAGGCTACGGCTACACCTTC
TRBV6-6,NA,TRBD2,TRBJ2-2,CASIPAGGSTGELFF,TGTGCCAGCATCCCCGCGGGGGGGTCCACCGGGGAGCTGTTTTTT